This entry lists 10 T cell receptor beta chains sequenced from one sample in a study of T-cell reconstitution after alpha-beta-depleted transplantation in children. The TCRbeta library was prepared with unique molecular identifiers. From the PCR reads, TCRdb called clonotypes with MiXCR, one entry per CDR3 protein. The sample has 500,000 to 750,000 distinct CDR3 sequences; about an eighth are singletons. The input for sequencing was PBMCs, mostly from graft donor cells, taken 360 days after TCRalphabeta/CD19-depleted stem cell transplant. The receptor source for this set is a male patient between 5 and 17 years old who had a stem cell transplant for acute myeloid leukemia, so the T cells may come from the graft donor.

There are a few counts of this clonotype. J is TRBJ2-7 and V is TRBV7-9; D could derive from TRBD1 or TRBD2 (5 bases each). Trimming pared 8 bases from V and 2 bases from J, leaving 13 bases between. Germline V gives CDR1 SEHNR, CDR2 FQNEAQ (reference sequence). The CDR3 sequence is 13 residues long. The DNA of the CDR3 is TGTGCCAGCGAGTGGGGGAGTGCCTACGAGCAGTACTTC. This sequence encodes CASEWGSAYEQYF.

The V call is TRBV5-1, the J call TRBJ2-7; D perhaps matches TRBD1 (6 bases). The germline V gene encodes CDR1 SGHRS and CDR2 YFSETQ. The CDR3 consists of 14 residues. The V and J ends lost 0 bases and 4 bases respectively, with 11 bases between them. CDR3 DNA: TGCGCCAGCAGCTTGGCCCAGGGGTGGTACGAGCAGTACTTC. Encoded protein: CASSLAQGWYEQYF.

This clonotype has a count of ten or more. DNA of the CDR3: TGCAGCGTAAGGCCTAGCGGGCTGTACGAGCAGTACTTC. Protein sequence: CSVRPSGLYEQYF. The J gene is TRBJ2-7, the V gene TRBV29-1; 8 bases fit TRBD2. Trimming took 6 bases from V and 4 from J; bases not matched to a gene: 8. The CDR3 is 13 residues long. Germline V gene sequence: CDR1 SQVTM, CDR2 ANQGSEA.

This clonotype has at least ten counts. This sequence joins TRBV20-1 and TRBJ2-7, with D tentatively TRBD2 (6 bases). Trimming stripped 3 bases from V and 3 bases from J, with 15 bases between. Germline CDR1 DFQATT, CDR2 SNEGSKA (reference sequence). The CDR3 contains 14 residues. CDR3 coding DNA: TGCAGTGCTAGTGGGGGGTCTAAGCTCTACGAGCAGTACTTC. This translates into CSASGGSKLYEQYF.

The chain uses TRBV18 and TRBJ2-7; 7 nucleotides match TRBD2. Germline V CDR1 and CDR2: KGHSH, LQKENI. There are 12 residues in the CDR3. J lost 11 bases, V lost 5 bases, and 9 bases had no gene match. CDR3 loop: CASSETSRGEYF. In nucleotides, the CDR3 is TGTGCCAGCTCAGAGACTAGCAGAGGGGAGTACTTC.

This clonotype was found a few times. V usage is TRBV28 and J usage is TRBJ2-5; maybe TRBD1 (6 bases). Trimming stripped 2 bases from V and 3 bases from J, with 13 bases between. This CDR3 spans 15 amino acids. Looked up from germline, CDR1 is MDHEN and CDR2 is SYDVKM. CDR3: CASSLANTGKETQYF. CDR3 in DNA: TGTGCCAGCAGTTTAGCTAATACAGGGAAAGAGACCCAGTACTTC.

Only a few counts were recorded for this clonotype. V and J are TRBV28 and TRBJ1-3, with D possibly being TRBD1 (6 bases). CDR3 length equals 14 residues. V lost 6 bases to trimming and J lost 6 bases, with 15 bases between them. The germline CDR1 and CDR2 sequences are MDHEN and SYDVKM. The chain's CDR3 is CASSPRGRENTIYF. CDR3 nucleotides: TGTGCCAGCAGCCCCAGGGGCAGGGAAAACACCATATATTTT.

V and J are TRBV4-3 and TRBJ2-1; 13 nucleotides agree with TRBD2. V shed 1 base and J 7 bases; nucleotides not matched to a gene: 4. The CDR3 runs 16 residues. CDR1 and CDR2 (germline): LGHNA, YSLEER. In DNA, the CDR3 is TGCGCCAGCAGCCAAGCCGGGACTAGCGGGGCTAATGAGCAGTTCTTC. It codes for CASSQAGTSGANEQFF.

This chain links TRBV4-2 with TRBJ2-7; D might be TRBD1 (6 bases). Germline CDR1 LGHNA, CDR2 YNFKEQ. V was cut by 3 bases and J by 2 bases, with 14 bases left in between. This CDR3 has 15 amino acids. The CDR3 sequence is CASSQTTGTAYEQYF. The CDR3 DNA reads as TGTGCCAGCAGCCAGACGACAGGTACCGCCTACGAGCAGTACTTC.

This clonotype came up a few times. V usage is TRBV6-2 or TRBV6-3 and J usage is TRBJ2-3; D perhaps matches TRBD2 (6 bases). Germline V lookup: CDR1 MNHEY, CDR2 SVGEGT. V lost 2 bases, J lost 4 bases, and 10 bases lay in between. The CDR3 totals 14 residues. As DNA, the CDR3 is TGTGCCAGCAGTTACCCGAGACTAGCAGATACGCAGTATTTT. This encodes CASSYPRLADTQYF.